Listed below are T cell receptor beta chains from one sample, sequenced in a study of OX40 agonist ivuxolimab in advanced cancers. The data were produced by immunoSEQ multiplex PCR, yet TCRdb's version contains in-frame clones alone and is incomplete. The sample yields about 62,000 clones, 85% seen once. This specimen consisted of CD4+ or CD8+ T cells sorted from blood, obtained in a trial of the OX40 agonist ivuxolimab. All receptors derive from an adult with an advanced solid tumor such as melanoma, head and neck, liver or kidney cancer. The CDR3 runs from the conserved cysteine through the conserved F or W. The D gene is left open where the match is weak. The size field is filled for only some rows; it gives once, few, many or a size class.

V,J,size,D,CDR3,DNA
TRBV4-1,TRBJ2-1,.,TRBD2,CASSQDRAGGWLNEQFF,TGCGCCAGCAGCCAAGATAGAGCGGGAGGGTGGCTAAATGAGCAGTTCTTC
TRBV28,TRBJ1-5,.,.,CASTTLYSNQPQHF,TGTGCCAGCACCACCCTTTATAGCAATCAGCCCCAGCATTTT
TRBV27,TRBJ1-5,.,TRBD1,CASSPNAAGQGKYSNQPQHF,TGTGCCAGCAGTCCTAACGCCGCAGGACAGGGGAAATATAGCAATCAGCCCCAGCATTTT
TRBV19,TRBJ1-1,.,.,CASSIGQGRFAFF,TGTGCCAGTAGTATAGGGCAGGGGCGATTTGCTTTCTTT
TRBV15,TRBJ1-2,.,.,CATSRDRARPLNYGYTF,TGTGCCACCAGCAGAGACAGGGCCAGACCCTTAAACTATGGCTACACCTTC
TRBV28,TRBJ1-2,.,.,CASTRDGNYGYTF,TGTGCCAGCACCCGGGACGGGAACTATGGCTACACCTTC
TRBV9,TRBJ2-6,.,.,CASSPRGMVSGANVLTF,TGTGCCAGCAGCCCGCGGGGTATGGTTTCTGGGGCCAACGTCCTGACTTTC
TRBV5-4,TRBJ1-4,.,TRBD1,CASSFKGADEKLFF,TGTGCCAGCAGCTTTAAGGGGGCCGATGAAAAACTGTTTTTT
TRBV6-5,TRBJ2-1,.,TRBD2,CASSYGIAGAAEQFF,TGTGCCAGCAGTTACGGCATAGCGGGGGCGGCTGAGCAGTTCTTC
TRBV20-1,TRBJ1-2,.,.,CSAVNYGYTF,TGCAGTGCGGTTAACTATGGCTACACCTTC
TRBV28,TRBJ2-1,.,.,CASSAWVNEQFF,TGTGCCAGCAGTGCTTGGGTCAATGAGCAGTTCTTC
TRBV28,TRBJ2-7,.,TRBD1,CASSLTTGGQYF,TGTGCCAGCAGTTTAACAACAGGGGGGCAGTACTTC
TRBV5-8,TRBJ1-5,.,.,CASSFKGSSNQPQHF,TGTGCCAGCAGCTTCAAGGGGAGTAGCAATCAGCCCCAGCATTTT
TRBV6-1,TRBJ2-5,.,.,CASSEMIQYQETQYF,TGTGCCAGCAGTGAGATGATTCAGTACCAAGAGACCCAGTACTTC
TRBV29-1,TRBJ1-3,few,.,CSVNSGNTIYF,TGCAGCGTTAACTCTGGAAACACCATATATTTT
TRBV6-5,TRBJ2-1,.,TRBD2,CASSFTSGRASNEQFF,TGTGCCAGCAGTTTTACTAGCGGGAGGGCCTCCAATGAGCAGTTCTTC
TRBV10-3,TRBJ1-6,once,.,CAISDSLGSSPLHF,TGTGCCATCAGTGACTCACTAGGGAGTTCACCCCTCCACTTT
TRBV2,TRBJ2-1,once,.,CASTSSSYNEQFF,TGTGCCAGCACCTCGAGCTCCTACAATGAGCAGTTCTTC
TRBV9,TRBJ1-5,.,.,CASSAYGNQPQHF,TGTGCCAGCAGCGCCTACGGCAATCAGCCCCAGCATTTT
TRBV28,TRBJ2-2,.,TRBD1,CASRPGQLVTGELFF,TGTGCCAGCAGGCCGGGACAGTTAGTTACCGGGGAGCTGTTTTTT
TRBV9,TRBJ1-4,.,.,CASSVGSSGTTNEKLFF,TGTGCCAGCAGCGTCGGTAGCAGTGGAACAACTAATGAAAAACTGTTTTTT
TRBV5-8,TRBJ2-6,.,TRBD1,CASSLYGTGDNVLTF,TGTGCCAGCAGCTTGTATGGGACAGGGGACAACGTCCTGACTTTC
TRBV6-5,TRBJ1-3,.,.,CASSRTISGNTIYF,TGTGCCAGCAGTAGGACGATCTCTGGAAACACCATATATTTT
TRBV11-3,TRBJ1-2,once,.,CASSPKPGGVF,TGTGCCAGCAGCCCGAAGCCGGGAGGCGTCTTC
TRBV6-6,TRBJ1-5,.,.,CASMKDSNQPQHF,TGTGCCAGCATGAAGGATAGCAATCAGCCCCAGCATTTT
TRBV10-1,TRBJ2-3,.,.,CASSDVGESTDTQYF,TGCGCCAGCAGCGATGTGGGCGAAAGCACAGATACGCAGTATTTT
TRBV18,TRBJ1-2,.,TRBD1,CASSPDRDYGYTF,TGTGCCAGCTCACCGGACAGGGACTATGGCTACACCTTC
TRBV4-1,TRBJ2-1,.,TRBD1,CASSTTQGKKYNEQFF,TGCGCCAGCAGCACCACACAGGGGAAGAAATACAATGAGCAGTTCTTC
TRBV11-1,TRBJ2-1,once,.,CASSFDSYNEQFF,TGTGCCAGCAGCTTTGATAGTTACAATGAGCAGTTCTTC
TRBV4-2,TRBJ1-5,.,.,CASSQVQGRNQPQHF,TGTGCCAGCAGCCAAGTACAGGGACGCAATCAGCCCCAGCATTTT
TRBV5-1,TRBJ2-7,.,.,CASSTGTDLTREQYF,TGCGCCAGCAGCACCGGGACGGACCTCACCCGCGAGCAGTACTTC
TRBV5-1,TRBJ2-3,once,TRBD2,CASSLSIPSGHRDTQYF,TGCGCCAGCAGCTTGTCAATCCCTAGCGGGCACAGGGATACGCAGTATTTT
TRBV19,TRBJ1-5,few,TRBD1,CATRTGGGQPQHF,TGTGCCACCCGGACAGGGGGCGGGCAGCCCCAGCATTTT
TRBV19,TRBJ2-7,.,TRBD2,CASSIGTSGYEQYF,TGTGCCAGTAGTATTGGGACTAGCGGCTACGAGCAGTACTTC
TRBV9,TRBJ2-6,few,.,CASSGPGSGANVLTF,TGTGCCAGCAGCGGCCCCGGTTCTGGGGCCAACGTCCTGACTTTC
TRBV5-1,TRBJ2-5,.,.,CASSLGQGGQETQYF,TGCGCCAGCAGCTTGGGCCAGGGGGGCCAAGAGACCCAGTACTTC
TRBV6-5,TRBJ2-7,.,.,CASTVGVGLPYEQYF,TGTGCCAGCACCGTTGGTGTGGGACTCCCTTACGAGCAGTACTTC
TRBV4-1,TRBJ2-7,.,TRBD1,CASSQAKTGSLSEQYF,TGCGCCAGCAGCCAAGCTAAGACAGGGAGCTTATCCGAGCAGTACTTC
TRBV10-1,TRBJ1-5,.,TRBD1,CASSESRDREGGDQPQHF,TGCGCCAGCAGTGAGTCCCGGGACAGGGAAGGGGGGGATCAGCCCCAGCATTTT
TRBV7-8,TRBJ2-1,once,TRBD2,CASRPGTSLYEQFF,TGTGCCAGCAGGCCCGGGACTAGTTTGTATGAGCAGTTCTTC
TRBV11-2,TRBJ2-1,.,.,CASSTQGFEQFF,TGTGCCAGCAGCACCCAGGGATTTGAGCAGTTCTTC
TRBV11-2,TRBJ2-7,.,TRBD2,CASSLDSGLADYEQYF,TGTGCCAGCAGCTTAGATTCGGGCCTAGCGGACTACGAGCAGTACTTC
TRBV15,TRBJ1-4,.,.,CATHVRGRNEKLFF,TGTGCCACCCACGTTCGGGGCCGAAATGAAAAACTGTTTTTT
TRBV7-3,TRBJ2-7,.,.,CASSFDQATSSYEQYF,TGTGCCAGCAGCTTTGATCAAGCTACTAGCTCCTACGAGCAGTACTTC
TRBV5-6,TRBJ1-2,.,TRBD1,CASSLGDRPVYGYTF,TGTGCCAGCAGCTTGGGGGACAGACCAGTCTATGGCTACACCTTC
TRBV4-1,TRBJ2-5,.,.,CASSPWGGAGETQYF,TGCGCCAGCAGCCCCTGGGGGGGCGCGGGGGAGACCCAGTACTTC
TRBV4-2,TRBJ2-3,.,.,CASSPEGGTDTQYF,TGTGCCAGCAGCCCGGAGGGAGGCACAGATACGCAGTATTTT
TRBV10-3,TRBJ2-5,once,TRBD2,CAISESGGGETQYF,TGTGCCATCAGTGAGTCCGGGGGGGGAGAGACCCAGTACTTC
TRBV27,TRBJ2-2,.,.,CASSQGPNTGELFF,TGTGCCAGCAGTCAGGGACCGAACACCGGGGAGCTGTTTTTT
TRBV28,TRBJ1-1,.,TRBD1,CASSPYRGGNTEAFF,TGTGCCAGCAGTCCCTACAGGGGGGGGAACACTGAAGCTTTCTTT
TRBV6-5,TRBJ1-6,.,.,CASSYEGSPLHF,TGTGCCAGCAGTTACGAAGGCTCACCCCTCCACTTT
TRBV25-1,TRBJ2-2,once,TRBD2,CASSGGRLAGVGSGELFF,TGTGCCAGCAGTGGGGGGAGACTAGCGGGAGTAGGGTCCGGGGAGCTGTTTTTT
TRBV19,TRBJ2-7,few,TRBD1,CASSIVRTGLYEQYF,TGTGCCAGTAGTATAGTCCGGACAGGTCTCTACGAGCAGTACTTC
TRBV10-3,TRBJ2-5,few,.,CAISDGQQETQYF,TGTGCCATCAGTGATGGACAGCAAGAGACCCAGTACTTC
TRBV28,TRBJ2-5,.,.,CASSLTTLQETQYF,TGTGCCAGCAGTTTAACGACACTTCAAGAGACCCAGTACTTC
TRBV19,TRBJ1-1,once,.,CATSPRRDGTEAFF,TGTGCCACCTCGCCCAGGAGGGATGGGACTGAAGCTTTCTTT
TRBV6-5,TRBJ2-1,.,TRBD2,CASSLAGGGYNEQFF,TGTGCCAGCAGCCTAGCGGGGGGCGGGTACAATGAGCAGTTCTTC
TRBV5-4,TRBJ2-3,.,.,CASSLDSDTQYF,TGTGCCAGCAGCTTGGATTCAGATACGCAGTATTTT
TRBV6-5,TRBJ2-6,.,.,CASSGVGANVLTF,TGTGCCAGCAGTGGGGTCGGGGCCAACGTCCTGACTTTC